Here is one T cell receptor beta chain with its context. Antigen: not known. This sample is part of a study of T cell clonotyping in hematopoietic cell transplantation. Germline lookup yields CDR1 MNHEY and CDR2 SVGAGI. The CDR3 extends over 11 amino acids. V was trimmed by 7 bases and J by 6 bases, leaving 9 bases between them. Time point defined: recipient sample about 28 days before transplant, after cytoreduction. Samples: about 28 days before transplant, then days 30, 100 and 180 after. Sequencing was performed with immunoSEQ multiplex PCR; in TCRdb, only in-frame clones are kept and a portion is missing. The table records some 29,000 clones, roughly 84% of them present only once. The study's findings and limits: Few recipient clonotypes overlapped donors; over 95% were de novo at given depth.

This sequence was found in a man aged 40-50 years with acute myeloid leukemia. Some clones in this sample may be carry-over from other donors' samples. V is TRBV6-5 and J is TRBJ1-1, with D maybe TRBD1 (5 bases). Sequencing was performed on peripheral blood mononuclear cells, taken before stem cell transplant. DNA for the CDR3: TGTGCCAGCAACCAGGGACCTGAAGCTTTCTTT. Protein: CASNQGPEAFF.